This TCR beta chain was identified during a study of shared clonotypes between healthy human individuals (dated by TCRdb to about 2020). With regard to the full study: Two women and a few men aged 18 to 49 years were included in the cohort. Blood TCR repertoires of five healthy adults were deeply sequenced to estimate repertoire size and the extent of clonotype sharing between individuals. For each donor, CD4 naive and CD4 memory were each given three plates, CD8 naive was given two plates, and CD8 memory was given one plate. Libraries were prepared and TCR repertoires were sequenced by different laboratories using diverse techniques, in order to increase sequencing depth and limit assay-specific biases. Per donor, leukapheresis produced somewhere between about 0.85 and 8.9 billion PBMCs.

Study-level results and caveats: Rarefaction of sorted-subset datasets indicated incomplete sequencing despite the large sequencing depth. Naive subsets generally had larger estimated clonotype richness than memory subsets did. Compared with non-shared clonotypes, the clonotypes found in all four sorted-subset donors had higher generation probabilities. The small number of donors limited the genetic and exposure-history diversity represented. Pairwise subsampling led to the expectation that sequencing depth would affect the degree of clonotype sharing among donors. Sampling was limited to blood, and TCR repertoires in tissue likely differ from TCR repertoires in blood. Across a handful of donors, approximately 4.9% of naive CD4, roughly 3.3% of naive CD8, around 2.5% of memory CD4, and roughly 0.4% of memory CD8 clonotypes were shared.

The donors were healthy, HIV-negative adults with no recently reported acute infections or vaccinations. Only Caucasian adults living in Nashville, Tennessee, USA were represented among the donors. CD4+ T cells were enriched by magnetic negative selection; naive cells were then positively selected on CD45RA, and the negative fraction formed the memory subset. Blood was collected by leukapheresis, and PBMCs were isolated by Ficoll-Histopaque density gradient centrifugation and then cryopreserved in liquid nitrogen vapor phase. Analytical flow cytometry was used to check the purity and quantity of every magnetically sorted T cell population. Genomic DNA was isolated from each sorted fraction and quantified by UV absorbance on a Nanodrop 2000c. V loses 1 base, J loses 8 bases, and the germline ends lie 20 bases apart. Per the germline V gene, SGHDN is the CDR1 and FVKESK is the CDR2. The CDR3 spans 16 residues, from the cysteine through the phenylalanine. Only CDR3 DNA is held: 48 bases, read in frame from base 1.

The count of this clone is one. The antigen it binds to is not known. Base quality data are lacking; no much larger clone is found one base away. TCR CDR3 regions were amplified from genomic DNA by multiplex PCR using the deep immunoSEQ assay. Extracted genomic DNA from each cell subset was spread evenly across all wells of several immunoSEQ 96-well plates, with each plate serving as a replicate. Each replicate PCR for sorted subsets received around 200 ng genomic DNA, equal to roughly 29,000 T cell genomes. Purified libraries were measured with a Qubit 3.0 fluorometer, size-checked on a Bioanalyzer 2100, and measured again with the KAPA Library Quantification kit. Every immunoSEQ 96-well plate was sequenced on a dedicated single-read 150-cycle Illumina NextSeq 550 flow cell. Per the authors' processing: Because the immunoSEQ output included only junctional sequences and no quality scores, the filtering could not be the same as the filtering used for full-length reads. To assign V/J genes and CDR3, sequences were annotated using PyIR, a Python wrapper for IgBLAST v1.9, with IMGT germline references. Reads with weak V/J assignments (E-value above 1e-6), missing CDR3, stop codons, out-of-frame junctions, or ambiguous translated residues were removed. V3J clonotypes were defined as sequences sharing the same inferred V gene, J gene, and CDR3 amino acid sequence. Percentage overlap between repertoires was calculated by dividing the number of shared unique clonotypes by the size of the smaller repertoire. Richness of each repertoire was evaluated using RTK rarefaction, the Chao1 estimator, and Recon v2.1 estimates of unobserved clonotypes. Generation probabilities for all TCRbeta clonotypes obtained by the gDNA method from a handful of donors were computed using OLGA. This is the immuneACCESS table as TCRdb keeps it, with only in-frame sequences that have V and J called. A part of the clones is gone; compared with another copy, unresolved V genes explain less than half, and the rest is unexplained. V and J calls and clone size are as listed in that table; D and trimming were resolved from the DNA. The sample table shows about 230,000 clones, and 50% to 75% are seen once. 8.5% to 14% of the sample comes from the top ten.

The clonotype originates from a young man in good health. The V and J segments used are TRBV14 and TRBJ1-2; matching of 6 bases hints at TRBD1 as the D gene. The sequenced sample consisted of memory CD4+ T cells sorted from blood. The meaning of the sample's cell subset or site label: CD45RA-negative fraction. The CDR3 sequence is CASSQAGVSESSGYTF. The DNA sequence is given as TGTGCCAGCAGCCAAGCAGGGGTCTCCGAATCTAGCGGCTACACCTTC. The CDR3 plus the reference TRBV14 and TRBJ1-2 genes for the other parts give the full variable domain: EAGVTQFPSHSVIEKGQTVTLRCDPISGHDNLYWYRRVMGKEIKFLLHFVKESKQDESGMPNNRFLAERTGGTYSTLKVQPAELEDSGVYFCASSQAGVSESSGYTFGSGTRLTVV.